This TCR beta chain stems from a study of blood T cells in healthy people across ages. Study-wide results and caveats: The percentage of naive T cells correlated strongly with TCR beta diversity. CMV status of donors was unknown, possibly confounding expanded clonotype changes. Naive and antigen-experienced cells were not separated, limiting conclusive comparison.

The authors ran a second PCR of roughly 7 to 11 cycles using a sample-barcoded 5' primer and a J-beta primer mix. TCRdb re-analysed the 5' RACE reads in MiXCR, keeping a single row per CDR3 protein. The repertoire includes approximately 1,000,000 distinct CDR3 sequences, roughly two fifths of them detected once, and around 13% sits in the top ten. This CDR3 region has 16 residues. Germline lookup yields CDR1 SGHKS and CDR2 YYEKEE (reference sequence). With V trimmed by 3 bases and J by 2 bases, 8 bases remained unmatched. Concerning this clonotype itself: Its cognate antigen is unknown.

The receptor's source is a man aged 18-30 years in good health. Sample: blood. V usage is TRBV5-5 and J usage is TRBJ2-1; 7 bases are a match to TRBD2. This CDR3 reads CASSWGASGTYNEQFF. The CDR3 DNA reads as TGTGCCAGCAGCTGGGGAGCTAGCGGAACCTACAATGAGCAGTTCTTC. Looking up the rest from reference TRBV5-5 and TRBJ2-1 gives the full variable domain: DAGVTQSPTHLIKTRGQQVTLRCSPISGHKSVSWYQQVLGQGPQFIFQYYEKEERGRGNFPDRFSARQFPNYSSELNVNALLLGDSALYLCASSWGASGTYNEQFFGPGTRLTVL.